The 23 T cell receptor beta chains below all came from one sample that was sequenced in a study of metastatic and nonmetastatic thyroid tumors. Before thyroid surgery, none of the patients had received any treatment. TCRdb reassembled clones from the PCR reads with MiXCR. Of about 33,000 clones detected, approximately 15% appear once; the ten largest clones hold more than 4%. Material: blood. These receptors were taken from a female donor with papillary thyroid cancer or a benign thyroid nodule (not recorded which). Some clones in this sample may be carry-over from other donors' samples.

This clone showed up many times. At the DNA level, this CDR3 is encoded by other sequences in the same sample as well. The chain's CDR3 is CSAGRSYEQYF. DNA for the CDR3: TGCAGTGCTGGGCGTAGCTACGAGCAGTACTTC. This sequence joins TRBV20-1 and TRBJ2-7; the D is unclear. The V gene lost 5 bases and the J gene lost 3 bases, with 8 bases spanning the gap. CDR3 size: 11 residues. Per the germline V gene, CDR1 is DFQATT and CDR2 is SNEGSKA (reference sequence).

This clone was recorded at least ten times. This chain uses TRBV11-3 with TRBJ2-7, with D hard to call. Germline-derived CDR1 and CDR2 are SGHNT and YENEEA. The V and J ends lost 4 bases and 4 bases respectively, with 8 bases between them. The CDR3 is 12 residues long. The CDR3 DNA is TGTGCCAGCAGCTCCAACCGATACGAGCAGTACTTC. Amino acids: CASSSNRYEQYF.

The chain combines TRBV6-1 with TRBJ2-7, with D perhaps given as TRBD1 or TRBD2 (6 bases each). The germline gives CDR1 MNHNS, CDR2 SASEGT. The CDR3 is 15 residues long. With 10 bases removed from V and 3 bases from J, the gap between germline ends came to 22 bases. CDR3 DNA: TGTGCCACGCGGGACATGTGTTTTGGGGACTACGAGCAGTACTTC. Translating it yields CATRDMCFGDYEQYF.

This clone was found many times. Here the CDR3 DNA reads TGTGCCAGCAGCCAAGGCAATCAGCCCCAGCATTTT. It specifies CASSQGNQPQHF. The V gene is TRBV3-1, the J gene TRBJ1-5; D is unresolved. The CDR3 runs 12 residues. Trimming removed 1 base at V and 2 bases at J, with 0 bases between. From germline, CDR1 is LGHDT and CDR2 YNNKEL (reference sequence).

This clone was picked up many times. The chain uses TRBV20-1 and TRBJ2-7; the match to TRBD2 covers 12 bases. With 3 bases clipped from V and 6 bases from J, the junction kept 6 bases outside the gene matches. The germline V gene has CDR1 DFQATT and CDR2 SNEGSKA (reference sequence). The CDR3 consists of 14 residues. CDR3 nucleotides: TGCAGTGCTAGGGATCTAGCGGGAGGGTTCGAGCAGTACTTC. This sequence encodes CSARDLAGGFEQYF.

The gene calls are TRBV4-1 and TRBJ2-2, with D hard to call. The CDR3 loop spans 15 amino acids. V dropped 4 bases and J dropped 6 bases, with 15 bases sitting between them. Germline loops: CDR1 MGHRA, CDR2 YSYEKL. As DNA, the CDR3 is TGCGCCAGCAGCCCCCGACCCGGGCAAGCCGGGGAGCTGTTTTTT. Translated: CASSPRPGQAGELFF.

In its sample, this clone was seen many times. The chain's CDR3 is CAAQTPGNQAFF. The CDR3 nucleotides read TGTGCCGCCCAGACACCGGGAAACCAGGCTTTCTTT. The chain joins TRBV10-3 to TRBJ1-1; D not resolved. CDR1 is ENHRY and CDR2 is SYGVKD in the germline V gene. V lost 11 bases, J lost 11 bases, and 21 bases lay in between. The CDR3 runs 12 residues.

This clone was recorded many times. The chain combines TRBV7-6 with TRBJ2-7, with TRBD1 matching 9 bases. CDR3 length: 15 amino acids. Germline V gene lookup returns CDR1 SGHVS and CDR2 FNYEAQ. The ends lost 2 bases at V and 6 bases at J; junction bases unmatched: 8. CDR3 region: CASSLQMDRGREQYF. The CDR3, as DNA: TGTGCCAGCAGCTTACAGATGGACAGGGGACGCGAGCAGTACTTC.

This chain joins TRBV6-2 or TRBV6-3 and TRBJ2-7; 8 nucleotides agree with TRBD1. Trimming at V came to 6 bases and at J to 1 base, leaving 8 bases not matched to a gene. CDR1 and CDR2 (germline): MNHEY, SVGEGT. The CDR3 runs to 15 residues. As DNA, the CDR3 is TGTGCCAGCAGGGGACTGGGACAGGTTTCCTACGAGCAGTACTTC. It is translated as CASRGLGQVSYEQYF.

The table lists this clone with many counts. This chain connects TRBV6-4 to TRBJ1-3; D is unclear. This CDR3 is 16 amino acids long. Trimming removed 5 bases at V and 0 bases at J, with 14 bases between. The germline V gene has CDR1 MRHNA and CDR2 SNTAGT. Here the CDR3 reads CASSSPLTSSGNTIYF. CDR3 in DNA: TGTGCCAGCAGTTCTCCCCTTACTAGCTCTGGAAACACCATATATTTT.

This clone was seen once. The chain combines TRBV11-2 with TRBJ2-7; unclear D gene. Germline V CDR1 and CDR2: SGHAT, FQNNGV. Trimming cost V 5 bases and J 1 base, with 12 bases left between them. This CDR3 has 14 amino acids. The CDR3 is CASSPNSLSYEQYF. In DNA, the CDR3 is TGTGCCAGCAGCCCGAACTCGCTGTCCTACGAGCAGTACTTC. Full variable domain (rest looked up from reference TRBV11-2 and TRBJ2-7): EAGVAQSPRYKIIEKRQSVAFWCNPISGHATLYWYQQILGQGPKLLIQFQNNGVVDDSQLPKDRFSAERLKGVDSTLKIQPAKLEDSAVYLCASSPNSLSYEQYFGPGTRLTVT.

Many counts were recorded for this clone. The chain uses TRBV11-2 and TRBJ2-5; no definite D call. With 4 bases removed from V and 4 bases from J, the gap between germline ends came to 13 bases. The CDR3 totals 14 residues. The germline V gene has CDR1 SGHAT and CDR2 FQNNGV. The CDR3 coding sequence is TGTGCCAGCAGCTATAGCAGCTCCGGAGAGACCCAGTACTTC. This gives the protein CASSYSSSGETQYF. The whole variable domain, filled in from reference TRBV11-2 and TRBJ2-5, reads EAGVAQSPRYKIIEKRQSVAFWCNPISGHATLYWYQQILGQGPKLLIQFQNNGVVDDSQLPKDRFSAERLKGVDSTLKIQPAKLEDSAVYLCASSYSSSGETQYFGPGTRLLVL.

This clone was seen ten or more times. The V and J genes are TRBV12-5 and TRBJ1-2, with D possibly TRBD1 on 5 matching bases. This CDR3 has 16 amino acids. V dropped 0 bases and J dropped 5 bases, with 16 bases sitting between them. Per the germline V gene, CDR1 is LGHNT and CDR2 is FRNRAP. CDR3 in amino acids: CASGLVKAPGGYGYTF. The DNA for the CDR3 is TGTGCTAGTGGTTTGGTAAAAGCGCCGGGGGGTTATGGCTACACCTTC.

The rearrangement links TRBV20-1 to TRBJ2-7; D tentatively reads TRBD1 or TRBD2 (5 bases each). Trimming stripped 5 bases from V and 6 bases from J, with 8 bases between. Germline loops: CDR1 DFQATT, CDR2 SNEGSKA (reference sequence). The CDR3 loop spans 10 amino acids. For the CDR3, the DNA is TGCAGTGCTTTGGGGGTCGAGCAGTACTTC. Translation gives CSALGVEQYF.

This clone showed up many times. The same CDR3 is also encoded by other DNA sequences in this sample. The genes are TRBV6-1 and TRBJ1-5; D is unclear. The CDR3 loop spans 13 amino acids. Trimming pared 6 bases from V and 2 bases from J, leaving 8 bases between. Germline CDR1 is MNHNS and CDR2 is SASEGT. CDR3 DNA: TGTGCCAGCAGAATAGACGGCAATCAGCCCCAGCATTTT. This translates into CASRIDGNQPQHF.

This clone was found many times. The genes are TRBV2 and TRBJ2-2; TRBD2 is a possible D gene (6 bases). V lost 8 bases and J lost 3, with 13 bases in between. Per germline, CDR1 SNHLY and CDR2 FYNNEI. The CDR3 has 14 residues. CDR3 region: CASSAQRDTGELFF. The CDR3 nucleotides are TGTGCCAGCTCCGCCCAGCGGGACACCGGGGAGCTGTTTTTT.

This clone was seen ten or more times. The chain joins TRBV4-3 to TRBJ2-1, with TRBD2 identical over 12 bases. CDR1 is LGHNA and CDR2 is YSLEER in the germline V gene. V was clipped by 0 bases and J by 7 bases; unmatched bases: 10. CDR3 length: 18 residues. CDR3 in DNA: TGCGCCAGCAGCCAAGAACTAGCGGGAGGCTTCCGTGAGAATGAGCAGTTCTTC. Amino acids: CASSQELAGGFRENEQFF.

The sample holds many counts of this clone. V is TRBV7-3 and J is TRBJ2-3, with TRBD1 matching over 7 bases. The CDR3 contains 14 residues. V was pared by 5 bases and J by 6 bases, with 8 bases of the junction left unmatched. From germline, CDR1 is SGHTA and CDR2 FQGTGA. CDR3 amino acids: CASSLGTAFDTQYF. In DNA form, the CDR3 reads TGTGCCAGCAGCCTAGGGACAGCGTTTGATACGCAGTATTTT.

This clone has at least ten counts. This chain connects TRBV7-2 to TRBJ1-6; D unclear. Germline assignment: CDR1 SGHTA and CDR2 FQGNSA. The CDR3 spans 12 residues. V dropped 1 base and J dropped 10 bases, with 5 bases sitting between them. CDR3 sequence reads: CASSLELSPLHF. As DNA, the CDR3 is TGTGCCAGCAGCTTAGAACTCTCACCCCTCCACTTT.

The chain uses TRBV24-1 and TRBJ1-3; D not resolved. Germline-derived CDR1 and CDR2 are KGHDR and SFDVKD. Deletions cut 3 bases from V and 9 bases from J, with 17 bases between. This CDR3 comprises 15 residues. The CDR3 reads CATSDNSGEFSTIYF. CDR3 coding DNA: TGTGCCACCAGTGATAATAGCGGGGAGTTTAGCACCATATATTTT.

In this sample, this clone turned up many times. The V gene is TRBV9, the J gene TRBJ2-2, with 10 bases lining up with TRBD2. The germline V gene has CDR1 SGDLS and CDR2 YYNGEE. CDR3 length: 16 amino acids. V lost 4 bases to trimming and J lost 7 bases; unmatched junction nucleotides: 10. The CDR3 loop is CASSPAGGGGVGELFF. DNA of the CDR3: TGTGCCAGCAGCCCAGCGGGAGGGGGCGGGGTCGGGGAGCTGTTTTTT.

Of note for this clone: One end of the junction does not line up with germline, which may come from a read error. The CDR3 region has the DNA TGCGCCAGCAGCTTGGTTGTAGGGACAGGGGGCCACGAGCAGTACTTT. Translation gives CASSLVVGTGGHEQYF. The V and J genes are TRBV5-1 and TRBJ2-7, with TRBD1 matching 12 bases. CDR1 is SGHRS, CDR2 YFSETQ, per germline. The CDR3 has 16 residues.

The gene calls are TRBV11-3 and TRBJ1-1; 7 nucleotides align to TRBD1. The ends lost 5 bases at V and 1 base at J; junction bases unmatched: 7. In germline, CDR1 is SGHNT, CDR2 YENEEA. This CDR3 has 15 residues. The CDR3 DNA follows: TGTGCCAGCAGCCCCGGACAGGCTCGGAACACTGAAGCTTTCTTT. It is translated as CASSPGQARNTEAFF.